The 22 T cell receptor beta chains in this list originate from one sample, sequenced in a study of OX40 agonist ivuxolimab in advanced cancers. The assay was immunoSEQ multiplex PCR, and TCRdb's table has in-frame clones only and misses some. The table includes approximately 76,000 clones, approximately 91% detected once. Sequenced here: CD4+ or CD8+ T cells sorted from blood, sampled in a trial of the OX40 agonist ivuxolimab. The receptors derive from an adult with an advanced solid tumor such as melanoma, head and neck, liver or kidney cancer.

The CDR3 nucleotides read TGTGCCAGCTCACCACGGGGGCGCACTGAAGCTTTCTTT. As protein: CASSPRGRTEAFF. The chain links TRBV18 to TRBJ1-1, with a possible D match to TRBD1 (6 bases). This CDR3 has 13 amino acids. Between the trimmed V and J ends, which lost 1 base and 4 bases, there was a span of 7 bases. The germline gives CDR1 KGHSH, CDR2 LQKENI.

This chain joins TRBV19 and TRBJ2-1; 7 nucleotides match TRBD1. The length of the CDR3 is 16 residues. Per the germline V gene, CDR1 is LNHDA and CDR2 is SQIVND (reference sequence). The V gene end was trimmed by 3 bases and the J gene end by 4 bases; junction bases not matched to a gene: 9. Written as DNA, the CDR3 is TGTGCCAGTAGTATGGGACAGTTGGGGGCTTACAATGAGCAGTTCTTC. Residues: CASSMGQLGAYNEQFF. The full variable domain, in which reference TRBV19 and TRBJ2-1 provide the parts outside the CDR3, is DGGITQSPKYLFRKEGQNVTLSCEQNLNHDAMYWYRQDPGQGLRLIYYSQIVNDFQKGDIAEGYSVSREKKESFPLTVTSAQKNPTAFYLCASSMGQLGAYNEQFFGPGTRLTVL.

There are a few counts of this clone. The chain uses TRBV27 and TRBJ2-2; 7 nucleotides line up with TRBD2. Trimming removed 6 bases from V and 5 bases from J; junction bases left unmatched: 3. Germline CDR1 and CDR2: MNHEY and SMNVEV (reference sequence). This CDR3 has 13 amino acids. The CDR3 bases are TGTGCCAGCAGGTGGACTAGAACCGGGGAGCTGTTTTTT. Its translation: CASRWTRTGELFF.

This chain links TRBV29-1 with TRBJ1-5; no reliable D call. CDR1 and CDR2 (germline): SQVTM, ANQGSEA. The CDR3 length is 16 residues. V was clipped by 1 base and J by 2 bases, with 15 bases between them. CDR3 in amino acids: CSVEVAPEGRNQPQHF. The CDR3 nucleotides read TGCAGCGTTGAAGTTGCCCCGGAGGGCCGCAATCAGCCCCAGCATTTT.

V gene TRBV6-1 combines with J gene TRBJ1-3, with a weak D call TRBD1 (6 bases). CDR3 length equals 15 residues. CDR1 and CDR2 (germline): MNHNS, SASEGT. V dropped 5 bases and J dropped 3 bases, with 14 bases sitting between them. The CDR3 here is CASSTLQGGGNTIYF. The CDR3 nucleotides are TGTGCCAGCAGTACCCTACAGGGTGGTGGAAACACCATATATTTT.

The V gene is TRBV19, the J gene TRBJ1-1, with D possibly TRBD1 on 5 matching bases. The CDR3 totals 15 residues. V was shortened by 1 base and J by 7 bases, with 16 bases between the two germline ends. The germline gives CDR1 LNHDA, CDR2 SQIVND (reference sequence). The CDR3: CASSIGGVGPLEAFF. The CDR3, as DNA: TGTGCCAGTAGTATAGGAGGGGTAGGACCCCTTGAAGCTTTCTTT.

This clone occurred once. V is TRBV6-4 and J is TRBJ2-2, with D maybe TRBD1 (5 bases). CDR1 MRHNA and CDR2 SNTAGT come from the germline V gene. Trimming stripped 5 bases from V and 4 bases from J, with 11 bases between. The CDR3 covers 14 residues. The CDR3 sequence: CASSPTQGTGELFF. The CDR3 DNA is TGTGCCAGCAGTCCGACGCAGGGCACCGGGGAGCTGTTTTTT.

The chain employs TRBV15 and TRBJ1-5; D is ambiguous. Trimming cost V 0 bases and J 2 bases, with 8 bases left between them. The CDR3 totals 15 residues. Germline assignment: CDR1 LNHNV and CDR2 YYDKDF (reference sequence). The CDR3 protein is CATSRDFGGNQPQHF. The DNA for the CDR3 is TGTGCCACCAGCAGAGATTTCGGGGGCAATCAGCCCCAGCATTTT. The variable domain in full, completed from reference TRBV15 and TRBJ1-5, reads DAMVIQNPRYQVTQFGKPVTLSCSQTLNHNVMYWYQQKSSQAPKLLFHYYDKDFNNEADTPDNFQSRRPNTSFCFLDIRSPGLGDTAMYLCATSRDFGGNQPQHFGDGTRLSIL.

The chain links TRBV5-1 to TRBJ1-5, with 7 positions matching TRBD1. This CDR3 has 16 amino acids. V gave up 4 bases and J gave up 0 bases; unmatched junction bases: 7. The germline V gene has CDR1 SGHRS and CDR2 YFSETQ. The CDR3 reads CASSRDRGPSNQPQHF. The CDR3 nucleotides read TGCGCCAGCAGCAGGGACAGAGGGCCTAGCAATCAGCCCCAGCATTTT.

The rearrangement uses TRBV29-1 and TRBJ2-1; 9 bases map to TRBD1. The CDR3 spans 13 residues. Germline trimming cut 3 bases from V and 10 bases from J; bases unmatched to any gene: 7. Germline assignment: CDR1 SQVTM and CDR2 ANQGSEA. The CDR3 DNA sequence: TGCAGCGTTGACTCGGGACAGGGTAGCGAGCAGTTCTTC. Protein sequence: CSVDSGQGSEQFF.

V usage is TRBV6-6 and J usage is TRBJ1-5, with 8 bases that match TRBD1. With 6 bases clipped from V and 3 bases from J, the junction kept 7 bases outside the gene matches. The germline V gene has CDR1 MNHNY and CDR2 SVGAGI (reference sequence). The CDR3 is 15 residues long. CDR3: CASRTGQDINQPQHF. CDR3 DNA sequence: TGTGCCAGCAGAACGGGACAGGATATCAATCAGCCCCAGCATTTT.

The chain has TRBV30 and TRBJ2-7, with 8 bases matching TRBD1. With V trimmed by 3 bases and J by 3 bases, 7 bases remained unmatched. Per the germline V gene, CDR1 is GTSNPN and CDR2 is SVGIG (reference sequence). The CDR3 totals 14 residues. CDR3 bases: TGTGCCTGGAGGGGGACAGGAAAGTTCTACGAGCAGTACTTC. Its protein product is CAWRGTGKFYEQYF.

The chain carries TRBV19 and TRBJ2-2; 8 bases are shared with TRBD2. The J segment lost 4 bases and the V segment lost 1 base, leaving 2 bases of the junction unmatched. The CDR3 has 15 amino acids. Looked up from germline, CDR1 is LNHDA and CDR2 is SQIVND (reference sequence). DNA for the CDR3: TGTGCCAGTAGTATAGGGACTAGCAGCACCGGGGAGCTGTTTTTT. It codes for CASSIGTSSTGELFF.

The CDR3 DNA follows: TGTGCCAGCTCACCGATGGCATCCGGAAACACCATATATTTT. Translated: CASSPMASGNTIYF. The V and J genes are TRBV18 and TRBJ1-3; D remains ambiguous. The V end was cut by 3 bases, the J end by 4 bases, with 10 bases between. This CDR3 is 14 amino acids long. The V gene's germline CDR1 is KGHSH and CDR2 LQKENI. Full variable domain (rest looked up from reference TRBV18 and TRBJ1-3): NAGVMQNPRHLVRRRGQEARLRCSPMKGHSHVYWYRQLPEEGLKFMVYLQKENIIDESGMPKERFSAEFPKEGPSILRIQQVVRGDSAAYFCASSPMASGNTIYFGEGSWLTVV.

The rearrangement links TRBV2 to TRBJ2-1; TRBD2 aligns across 9 bases. This CDR3 contains 15 residues. Germline V gene sequence: CDR1 SNHLY, CDR2 FYNNEI. The junction had 11 bases not matched to a gene; V was cut back by 4 bases and J by 10 bases. The CDR3 here is CASSAPASGVGEQFF. The CDR3 nucleotides read TGTGCCAGCAGTGCCCCGGCTAGCGGGGTAGGGGAGCAGTTCTTC.

By share of the sample, this clone is medium-sized. This chain joins TRBV2 and TRBJ1-5; no reliable D call. Trimming removed 4 bases from V and 6 bases from J, with 10 bases in between. In germline, CDR1 is SNHLY, CDR2 FYNNEI. The CDR3 is 13 residues long. This CDR3 reads CASSVSESQPQHF. Here the CDR3 DNA reads TGTGCCAGCAGTGTGTCAGAGAGTCAGCCCCAGCATTTT.

A single count supports this clone. The sample contains more than one DNA sequence encoding this CDR3. V is TRBV5-1 and J is TRBJ2-2; D call uncertain. Trimming cost V 0 bases and J 4 bases, with 4 bases left between them. Germline-derived CDR1 and CDR2 are SGHRS and YFSETQ. This CDR3 has 13 residues. In DNA, the CDR3 is TGCGCCAGCAGCTTGGAAGCCACCGGGGAGCTGTTTTTT. Amino acid sequence: CASSLEATGELFF.

The chain combines TRBV27 with TRBJ2-6, with D perhaps TRBD1 (6 bases). CDR3 size: 18 residues. V gave up 2 bases and J gave up 1 base, with 15 bases separating them. CDR1 MNHEY and CDR2 SMNVEV come from the germline V gene (reference sequence). CDR3 region: CASSLSGTPISGANVLTF. Written as DNA, the CDR3 is TGTGCCAGCAGTTTAAGTGGGACACCCATTTCTGGGGCCAACGTCCTGACTTTC.

The chain carries TRBV27 and TRBJ1-2; TRBD1 matches at 7 bases. Germline V gene sequence: CDR1 MNHEY, CDR2 SMNVEV (reference sequence). The CDR3 consists of 13 residues. The junction had 6 bases not matched to a gene; V was cut back by 3 bases and J by 8 bases. CDR3 region: CASSFEGALGYTF. CDR3 in DNA: TGTGCCAGCAGTTTTGAGGGGGCGCTGGGCTACACCTTC.

The chain has TRBV4-1 and TRBJ2-7, with 10 nucleotides matching TRBD2. The V segment lost 1 base and the J segment 2 bases; nucleotides outside the gene matches: 5. The CDR3 runs 16 residues. Germline values: CDR1 MGHRA, CDR2 YSYEKL. The CDR3 spells CASSQALGLATYEQYF. CDR3 nucleotide sequence: TGCGCCAGCAGCCAAGCTTTGGGACTAGCGACCTACGAGCAGTACTTC.

This clone was recorded once. The rearrangement joins TRBV7-9 to TRBJ1-3, with 7 bases aligning to TRBD1. This CDR3 is 15 amino acids long. CDR1 and CDR2 from the germline V gene are SEHNR and FQNEAQ (reference sequence). V shed 4 bases, J shed 4 bases, and the junction held 7 bases outside the gene matches. The CDR3 reads CASSSFTGDGNTIYF. The CDR3 DNA sequence: TGTGCCAGCAGCTCCTTCACAGGGGACGGAAACACCATATATTTT.

The chain links TRBV29-1 to TRBJ2-2, with 8 bases matching TRBD2. Germline V gene sequence: CDR1 SQVTM, CDR2 ANQGSEA. The V segment lost 6 bases and the J segment 2 bases; nucleotides outside the gene matches: 8. The CDR3 consists of 15 residues. DNA of the CDR3: TGCAGCGTGAGCCGGATAGCGGGAAACACCGGGGAGCTGTTTTTT. Protein product: CSVSRIAGNTGELFF.